The 23 T cell receptor beta chains given below trace back to one sample, sequenced in a study of T-cell memory formation after mild COVID-19. A single record per CDR3 protein comes from TCRdb applying MiXCR to the 5' RACE reads. The table has roughly 400,000 distinct CDR3 sequences, around 17% seen once. The sequenced sample consisted of PBMCs or a T cell subset sorted from them (not recorded which). These receptors were obtained from a man younger than 35 who had mild COVID-19 (a few samples of this study predate the infection). Cell type and time point are not known.

The J gene is TRBJ2-4, the V gene TRBV6-5, with TRBD1 as a possible D gene (6 bases). Germline loops: CDR1 MNHEY, CDR2 SVGAGI. This CDR3 region has 14 residues. Trimming cost V 6 bases and J 8 bases, with 17 bases left between them. CDR3 nucleotides: TGTGCCAGCAGCACCGGACGGACAGCGGACATTCAGTACTTC. Its translation: CASSTGRTADIQYF.

V usage is TRBV12-3 or TRBV12-4 and J usage is TRBJ2-3, with 9 bases fitting TRBD1. The CDR3 spans 15 residues. The V and J ends lost 7 bases and 3 bases, in that order; junction bases with no gene match: 8. In nucleotides, the CDR3 is TGTGCCAGCACACCGGGACAGGGAGGGACAGATACGCAGTATTTT. Translated, it gives CASTPGQGGTDTQYF.

This clonotype came up a few times. The rearrangement links TRBV6-5 to TRBJ2-5; 9 bases align to TRBD2. The CDR3 loop spans 15 amino acids. CDR1 and CDR2 from the germline V gene are MNHEY and SVGAGI. Losses at the gene ends were 5 bases for V and 4 bases for J; bases not matched to a gene: 8. The CDR3, as DNA: TGTGCCAGCAGTGAAAGCGGGGGGCTGGCAGAGACCCAGTACTTC. Translated, it gives CASSESGGLAETQYF.

This clonotype occurred a few times. The chain employs TRBV6-5 and TRBJ2-6; D unclear. The V end lost 3 bases, the J end lost 0 bases, and 6 bases lay between the germline ends. The germline V gene encodes CDR1 MNHEY and CDR2 SVGAGI. The CDR3 is 15 residues long. Here the CDR3 reads CASSYQLSGANVLTF. CDR3 DNA: TGTGCCAGCAGTTATCAGCTCTCTGGGGCCAACGTCCTGACTTTC.

This clonotype has a count of ten or more. The chain carries TRBV5-1 and TRBJ2-2; D remains ambiguous. Germline V gives CDR1 SGHRS, CDR2 YFSETQ. V was cut by 2 bases and J by 5 bases, with 10 bases left in between. The CDR3 extends over 14 amino acids. CDR3 DNA: TGCGCCAGCAGCTTTATCCAGATAACCGGGGAGCTGTTTTTT. Protein sequence: CASSFIQITGELFF.

This chain uses TRBV11-2 with TRBJ2-7; D is unclear. The CDR3 is made up of 13 amino acids. V lost 2 bases and J 0 bases, leaving 5 bases between the germline ends. Germline V CDR1 and CDR2: SGHAT, FQNNGV. In DNA, the CDR3 is TGTGCCAGCAGCTTACACAGCTCCTACGAGCAGTACTTC. Its protein product is CASSLHSSYEQYF. Combining the CDR3 with reference TRBV11-2 and TRBJ2-7 gives the whole variable domain EAGVAQSPRYKIIEKRQSVAFWCNPISGHATLYWYQQILGQGPKLLIQFQNNGVVDDSQLPKDRFSAERLKGVDSTLKIQPAKLEDSAVYLCASSLHSSYEQYFGPGTRLTVT.

Turning to this clonotype: A much larger clone lies a single base off, so this may be a read error. The genes are TRBV21-1 and TRBJ2-3. TRBV21-1 is a listed pseudogene. This CDR3 spans 12 amino acids. The CDR3: CARKYHPDTQYF. CDR3 bases: TGTGCCAGGAAGTACCACCCAGATACGCAGTATTTT.

This clonotype was seen a few times. The chain employs TRBV11-2 and TRBJ2-3; tentative D call: TRBD2 (8 bases). Germline V gives CDR1 SGHAT, CDR2 FQNNGV. CDR3 length: 18 amino acids. The V end lost 3 bases, the J end lost 4 bases, and 23 bases lay between the germline ends. The CDR3 nucleotides are TGTGCCAGCAGCTTGGGCATATCGGGACTAGGGGGCGCAGATACGCAGTATTTT. Amino acids: CASSLGISGLGGADTQYF.

This clonotype was detected a few times. The J gene is TRBJ2-2, the V gene TRBV18; D ambiguous. CDR3 length equals 17 residues. Germline CDR1 is KGHSH and CDR2 is LQKENI. V lost 2 bases to trimming and J lost 4 bases, with 17 bases between them. CDR3 sequence reads: CASSPGPSAVGTGELFF. CDR3 sequence (DNA): TGTGCCAGCTCACCAGGTCCGTCGGCCGTGGGCACCGGGGAGCTGTTTTTT.

The CDR3 loop reads CASSPGANEQFF. The CDR3 DNA is TGTGCCAGCTCACCAGGGGCAAATGAGCAGTTCTTC. V and J are TRBV18 and TRBJ2-1; perhaps TRBD1 as D (5 bases). V dropped 2 bases and J dropped 7 bases, with 6 bases sitting between them. The germline gives CDR1 KGHSH, CDR2 LQKENI. The CDR3 extends over 12 amino acids.

There are a few counts of this clonotype. This chain links TRBV5-1 with TRBJ1-1; 7 nucleotides match TRBD1. V lost 6 bases and J lost 2; bases outside the gene matches: 13. This CDR3 spans 16 amino acids. CDR1 is SGHRS and CDR2 is YFSETQ in the germline V gene. The CDR3 sequence is CASTYLTGNINTEAFF. In DNA form, the CDR3 reads TGCGCCAGCACCTATCTGACAGGGAACATTAACACTGAAGCTTTCTTT.

This clonotype occurred a few times. The chain is built from TRBV7-2 and TRBJ1-6, with TRBD1 matching over 10 bases. Trimming took 4 bases from V and 10 from J; bases not matched to a gene: 7. Germline-derived CDR1 and CDR2 are SGHTA and FQGNSA. The CDR3 loop spans 15 amino acids. This CDR3 reads CASSSRDRGISPLHF. The CDR3 bases are TGTGCCAGCAGCTCCCGGGACAGGGGAATATCACCCCTCCACTTT.

This chain connects TRBV5-1 to TRBJ2-7; 9 nucleotides line up with TRBD1. The length of the CDR3 is 14 residues. CDR1 and CDR2 (germline): SGHRS, YFSETQ. Trimming took 2 bases from V and 4 from J; bases not matched to a gene: 4. The CDR3, as DNA: TGCGCCAGCAGCTTTTATGGACAGGGGTACGAGCAGTACTTC. Translating it yields CASSFYGQGYEQYF.

This clonotype showed up just a few times. V and J are TRBV25-1 and TRBJ1-6; D is uncertain. This CDR3 has 16 amino acids. Per germline, CDR1 MGHDK and CDR2 SYGVNS. The V gene lost 1 base and the J gene lost 5 bases, with 12 bases spanning the gap. CDR3 amino acids: CASSELGGVNNSPLHF. The CDR3 bases are TGTGCCAGCAGTGAATTGGGCGGGGTCAATAATTCACCCCTCCACTTT.

This clonotype was picked up many times. V gene TRBV7-2 combines with J gene TRBJ2-2; 7 bases fit TRBD2. The CDR3 covers 16 residues. Germline V gives CDR1 SGHTA, CDR2 FQGNSA. The V and J ends lost 1 base and 5 bases, in that order; junction bases with no gene match: 7. The CDR3 DNA reads as TGTGCCAGCAGCTTAGTGGCTAGCGGAAGGACCGGGGAGCTGTTTTTT. Its translation: CASSLVASGRTGELFF. The whole variable domain, filled in from reference TRBV7-2 and TRBJ2-2, reads GAGVSQSPSNKVTEKGKDVELRCDPISGHTALYWYRQSLGQGLEFLIYFQGNSAPDKSGLPSDRFSAERTGGSVSTLTIQRTQQEDSAVYLCASSLVASGRTGELFFGEGSRLTVL.

J is TRBJ1-5 and V is TRBV19, with D hard to call. The germline V gene has CDR1 LNHDA and CDR2 SQIVND (reference sequence). CDR3 length: 12 residues. V was shortened by 6 bases and J by 1 base, with 4 bases between the two germline ends. The CDR3 loop reads CASRTSNQPQHF. The CDR3 coding sequence is TGTGCCAGTAGGACGAGCAATCAGCCCCAGCATTTT.

This clonotype showed up just a few times. The chain uses TRBV20-1 and TRBJ2-1; 10 nucleotides match TRBD2. Germline lookup yields CDR1 DFQATT and CDR2 SNEGSKA (reference sequence). The CDR3 covers 15 residues. V was clipped by 1 base and J by 4 bases; unmatched bases: 4. CDR3 loop: CSARVHSGGYNEQFF. The CDR3 DNA follows: TGCAGTGCTAGAGTTCATAGCGGGGGGTACAATGAGCAGTTCTTC.

There are a few counts of this clonotype. The chain recombines TRBV24-1 with TRBJ2-1; possibly TRBD1 for D (5 bases). Germline values: CDR1 KGHDR, CDR2 SFDVKD. The CDR3 loop spans 15 amino acids. Trimming removed 4 bases at V and 6 bases at J, with 15 bases between. CDR3 amino acids: CATSEPRQKLNEQFF. CDR3 nucleotide sequence: TGTGCCACCAGTGAGCCAAGACAGAAACTCAATGAGCAGTTCTTC.

The chain links TRBV5-1 to TRBJ2-3, with 8 bases that match TRBD1. The length of the CDR3 is 15 residues. The germline gives CDR1 SGHRS, CDR2 YFSETQ. Losses at the gene ends were 4 bases for V and 6 bases for J; bases not matched to a gene: 10. For the CDR3, the DNA is TGCGCCAGCAGCGAGGAAGGACAGGGTTTGGATACGCAGTATTTT. It yields the protein CASSEEGQGLDTQYF.

This chain connects TRBV5-5 to TRBJ1-5, with 7 bases identical to TRBD1. The V and J ends lost 0 bases and 7 bases, in that order; junction bases with no gene match: 7. CDR1 is SGHKS, CDR2 YYEKEE, per germline (reference sequence). The CDR3 has 15 residues. The CDR3 DNA is TGTGCCAGCAGCTTGGCGGGACAGAAATTACAGCCCCAGCATTTT. Protein sequence: CASSLAGQKLQPQHF.

The V call is TRBV27, the J call TRBJ2-2; the D is unclear. The CDR3 is 13 amino acids. The germline V and J ends were trimmed by 7 bases and 2 bases, with 8 bases remaining between them. The germline V gene has CDR1 MNHEY and CDR2 SMNVEV (reference sequence). The CDR3 DNA is TGTGCCAGCACCGGGCCCAACACCGGGGAGCTGTTTTTT. Translated: CASTGPNTGELFF.

The J gene is TRBJ2-5, the V gene TRBV7-2, with 16 bases identical to TRBD2. J gave up 5 bases and V 7 bases, and 7 bases lay outside the gene matches. Germline V gene sequence: CDR1 SGHTA, CDR2 FQGNSA. This CDR3 spans 16 amino acids. The CDR3: CASTSGLAGGLETQYF. CDR3 nucleotide sequence: TGTGCCAGCACCTCGGGACTAGCGGGGGGGCTTGAGACCCAGTACTTC. Filled out from reference TRBV7-2 and TRBJ2-5, the complete variable domain reads GAGVSQSPSNKVTEKGKDVELRCDPISGHTALYWYRQSLGQGLEFLIYFQGNSAPDKSGLPSDRFSAERTGGSVSTLTIQRTQQEDSAVYLCASTSGLAGGLETQYFGPGTRLLVL.

This clonotype was detected only a few times. The V gene is TRBV14, the J gene TRBJ2-2; TRBD1 matches 7 bases. The germline V gene encodes CDR1 SGHDN and CDR2 FVKESK. This CDR3 spans 15 amino acids. With V trimmed by 4 bases and J by 3 bases, 5 bases remained unmatched. The CDR3 here is CASSPRQGHTGELFF. The CDR3 coding sequence is TGTGCCAGCAGCCCACGACAGGGACACACCGGGGAGCTGTTTTTT.